These 21 T cell receptor beta chains came from one sample sequenced in a study of control samples from healthy donors and cancer patients. The method was immunoSEQ multiplex PCR; TCRdb's version includes in-frame clones alone and lacks a portion of them. The sample has roughly 64,000 clones, over 75% seen once. The sample taken for sequencing was PBMCs. These receptor sequences come from a woman in her 50s with colorectal cancer.

This chain uses TRBV27 with TRBJ1-6; tentatively, D is TRBD1 (6 bases). CDR1 and CDR2 from the germline V gene are MNHEY and SMNVEV (reference sequence). The CDR3 consists of 14 residues. V was clipped by 6 bases and J by 10 bases, with 16 bases between them. The CDR3 spells CASRKQGVGSPLHF. As DNA, the CDR3 is TGTGCCAGCAGAAAACAGGGAGTAGGGTCACCCCTCCACTTT.

V and J are TRBV6-5 and TRBJ1-2, with 11 bases that match TRBD1. V trimming: 5 bases; J trimming: 6 bases; junction bases outside the gene matches: 8. The CDR3 has 15 residues. Germline loops: CDR1 MNHEY, CDR2 SVGAGI. The CDR3 protein is CASSLRWTGGDGYTF. CDR3 DNA sequence: TGTGCCAGCAGTCTCCGCTGGACAGGGGGCGATGGCTACACCTTC.

The chain couples TRBV18 to TRBJ2-7, with no clear D. This CDR3 comprises 14 residues. From germline, CDR1 is KGHSH and CDR2 LQKENI. V lost 2 bases to trimming and J lost 2 bases, with 10 bases between them. The CDR3 coding sequence is TGTGCCAGCTCACCAGGTTATAGGGCCTACGAGCAGTACTTC. Translation gives CASSPGYRAYEQYF.

V and J are TRBV6-2 or TRBV6-3 and TRBJ1-1, with D uncertain. From germline, CDR1 is MNHEY and CDR2 SVGEGT. V shed 2 bases and J shed 5 bases, with 3 bases lying between them. CDR3 length: 11 residues. CDR3 sequence: CASSYGTEAFF. CDR3 DNA sequence: TGTGCCAGCAGTTACGGGACTGAAGCTTTCTTT.

The chain combines TRBV7-9 with TRBJ2-3; 10 bases match TRBD1. The CDR3 consists of 16 residues. Germline V gene sequence: CDR1 SEHNR, CDR2 FQNEAQ (reference sequence). V gave up 4 bases and J gave up 3 bases; unmatched junction bases: 7. The CDR3 here is CASSSGTGAWTDTQYF. The CDR3 DNA reads as TGTGCCAGCAGCTCTGGGACAGGGGCTTGGACAGATACGCAGTATTTT.

This chain connects TRBV7-8 to TRBJ2-3; TRBD2 agrees at 9 bases. CDR1 is SGHVS, CDR2 FQNEAQ, per germline. CDR3 size: 16 residues. The trim removed 1 base at V and 3 bases at J, leaving 5 bases unmatched. In nucleotides, the CDR3 is TGTGCCAGCAGCTTAGGGGCTAGCGGGACAACAGATACGCAGTATTTT. It specifies CASSLGASGTTDTQYF.

V and J are TRBV2 and TRBJ1-5; 7 bases align to TRBD1. The CDR3 is 15 amino acids. Germline V gives CDR1 SNHLY, CDR2 FYNNEI. V trimming: 5 bases; J trimming: 3 bases; junction bases outside the gene matches: 7. CDR3 residues: CASSLGQAVNQPQHF. DNA of the CDR3: TGTGCCAGCAGTTTAGGACAGGCGGTCAATCAGCCCCAGCATTTT.

V is TRBV2 and J is TRBJ1-1; TRBD1 agrees at 8 bases. This CDR3 contains 14 residues. Germline V gene lookup returns CDR1 SNHLY and CDR2 FYNNEI. The ends lost 6 bases at V and 7 bases at J; junction bases unmatched: 10. CDR3 nucleotides: TGTGCCAGCAGCACCGGCCAGGGGGCTAATGAAGCTTTCTTT. This codes for CASSTGQGANEAFF. Based on the CDR3 plus reference TRBV2 and TRBJ1-1, the full variable domain is EPEVTQTPSHQVTQMGQEVILRCVPISNHLYFYWYRQILGQKVEFLVSFYNNEISEKSEIFDDQFSVERPDGSNFTLKIRSTKLEDSAMYFCASSTGQGANEAFFGQGTRLTVV.

The V gene is TRBV5-6, the J gene TRBJ2-1; either TRBD1 or TRBD2 may supply D (5 bases each). The V gene's germline CDR1 is SGHDT and CDR2 YYEEEE. V was trimmed by 4 bases and J by 2 bases, leaving 16 bases between them. The CDR3 spans 16 residues. The CDR3 DNA reads as TGTGCCAGCAGCAGGTGGGACCGCCTAACCTACAATGAGCAGTTCTTC. Translating gives CASSRWDRLTYNEQFF. Looking up the rest from reference TRBV5-6 and TRBJ2-1 gives the full variable domain: DAGVTQSPTHLIKTRGQQVTLRCSPKSGHDTVSWYQQALGQGPQFIFQYYEEEERQRGNFPDRFSGHQFPNYSSELNVNALLLGDSALYLCASSRWDRLTYNEQFFGPGTRLTVL.

The V and J genes are TRBV28 and TRBJ1-2; 7 nucleotides line up with TRBD1. The CDR3 has 16 amino acids. J gave up 5 bases and V 6 bases, and 15 bases lay outside the gene matches. Germline CDR1 reads MDHEN; CDR2 reads SYDVKM. In DNA form, the CDR3 reads TGTGCCAGCAGATTCGGGACGTTGGGACAGCGATATGGCTACACCTTC. Protein product: CASRFGTLGQRYGYTF.

The CDR3 DNA reads as TGTGCCAGTAGTGCCGTAGGAGGGGGCTACACCTTC. It translates to CASSAVGGGYTF. This chain uses TRBV19 with TRBJ1-2; unclear D gene. This CDR3 is 12 amino acids long. Between the trimmed V and J ends, which lost 5 bases and 8 bases, there was a span of 12 bases. CDR1 is LNHDA and CDR2 is SQIVND in the germline V gene (reference sequence).

The chain links TRBV3-1 (or the pseudogene TRBV3-2) to TRBJ2-1; 9 positions agree with TRBD2. The CDR3 sequence is 13 residues long. CDR1 LGHDT and CDR2 YNNKEL come from the germline V gene (reference sequence). J was trimmed by 14 bases and V by 3 bases; bases with no gene match: 8. CDR3 residues: CASSQSLAGGEFF. CDR3 bases: TGTGCCAGCAGCCAGAGCTTGGCGGGAGGGGAGTTCTTC.

This clone was detected only once. The chain has TRBV5-1 and TRBJ2-7; 10 bases map to TRBD1. Germline CDR1 SGHRS, CDR2 YFSETQ. V lost 5 bases and J lost 5; bases outside the gene matches: 10. The CDR3 consists of 15 residues. The CDR3 spells CASRMRTGGNDEQYF. The DNA of the CDR3 is TGCGCCAGCAGAATGCGGACAGGGGGTAATGACGAGCAGTACTTC.

To note about this clone: Other nucleotide sequences in the sample specify the same CDR3. The rearrangement uses TRBV25-1 and TRBJ2-7; D gene unclear. This CDR3 has 11 amino acids. V was cut by 4 bases and J by 3 bases, with 4 bases left in between. The germline gives CDR1 MGHDK, CDR2 SYGVNS. CDR3 in DNA: TGTGCCAGCAGTGCGAACTACGAGCAGTACTTC. It is translated as CASSANYEQYF.

The chain combines TRBV7-3 with TRBJ2-3; TRBD1 or TRBD2 may be the D gene (5 bases each). The CDR3 sequence is 15 residues long. In germline, CDR1 is SGHTA, CDR2 FQGTGA. The V end lost 5 bases, the J end lost 1 base, and 13 bases lay between the germline ends. The CDR3 sequence: CASSPEGLGTDTQYF. CDR3 DNA: TGTGCCAGCAGCCCCGAGGGGCTCGGCACAGATACGCAGTATTTT.

The V gene is TRBV3-1 (or the pseudogene TRBV3-2), the J gene TRBJ2-7; 7 bases map to TRBD2. Germline V lookup: CDR1 LGHDT, CDR2 YNNKEL (reference sequence). CDR3 length: 12 amino acids. With 5 bases clipped from V and 7 bases from J, the junction kept 5 bases outside the gene matches. The CDR3 coding sequence is TGTGCCAGCAGCGGGGGAGGGAGGGAGCAGTACTTC. This gives the protein CASSGGGREQYF.

This clone was recorded once. The chain uses TRBV5-6 and TRBJ2-7; possibly TRBD2 for D (5 bases). Germline-derived CDR1 and CDR2 are SGHDT and YYEEEE. V was cut by 3 bases and J by 3 bases, with 7 bases left in between. This CDR3 has 12 amino acids. The DNA for the CDR3 is TGTGCCAGCAGCTCACGGGACTACGAGCAGTACTTC. This encodes CASSSRDYEQYF.

The chain uses TRBV27 and TRBJ2-1; 11 positions agree with TRBD2. J gave up 3 bases and V 3 bases, and 7 bases lay outside the gene matches. There are 17 residues in the CDR3. The germline V gene encodes CDR1 MNHEY and CDR2 SMNVEV (reference sequence). CDR3: CASSFYGLAGNYNEQFF. In DNA form, the CDR3 reads TGTGCCAGCAGTTTTTACGGACTAGCGGGTAACTACAATGAGCAGTTCTTC.

In this sample, this clone turned up a few times. The chain combines TRBV15 with TRBJ2-1, with TRBD1 matching 7 bases. The CDR3 extends over 13 amino acids. The trim removed 6 bases at V and 7 bases at J, leaving 6 bases unmatched. CDR1 is LNHNV and CDR2 is YYDKDF in the germline V gene (reference sequence). The CDR3 loop is CATSSNRGNEQFF. For the CDR3, the DNA is TGTGCCACCAGTTCTAACAGGGGAAATGAGCAGTTCTTC. Looking up the rest from reference TRBV15 and TRBJ2-1 gives the full variable domain: DAMVIQNPRYQVTQFGKPVTLSCSQTLNHNVMYWYQQKSSQAPKLLFHYYDKDFNNEADTPDNFQSRRPNTSFCFLDIRSPGLGDTAMYLCATSSNRGNEQFFGPGTRLTVL.

The V and J genes are TRBV11-3 and TRBJ2-1; no reliable D call. V dropped 0 bases and J dropped 4 bases, with 4 bases sitting between them. The CDR3 contains 13 residues. Germline V gene sequence: CDR1 SGHNT, CDR2 YENEEA. This CDR3 is CASSLEAYNEQFF. Written as DNA, the CDR3 is TGTGCCAGCAGCTTAGAAGCTTACAATGAGCAGTTCTTC.

The chain couples TRBV28 to TRBJ2-2; 9 bases fit TRBD2. CDR3 length equals 16 residues. Germline V CDR1 and CDR2: MDHEN, SYDVKM. V gave up 8 bases and J gave up 4 bases; unmatched junction bases: 11. The CDR3 loop is CASYKASGMPTGELFF. DNA for the CDR3: TGTGCCAGCTATAAGGCTAGCGGGATGCCCACCGGGGAGCTGTTTTTT.